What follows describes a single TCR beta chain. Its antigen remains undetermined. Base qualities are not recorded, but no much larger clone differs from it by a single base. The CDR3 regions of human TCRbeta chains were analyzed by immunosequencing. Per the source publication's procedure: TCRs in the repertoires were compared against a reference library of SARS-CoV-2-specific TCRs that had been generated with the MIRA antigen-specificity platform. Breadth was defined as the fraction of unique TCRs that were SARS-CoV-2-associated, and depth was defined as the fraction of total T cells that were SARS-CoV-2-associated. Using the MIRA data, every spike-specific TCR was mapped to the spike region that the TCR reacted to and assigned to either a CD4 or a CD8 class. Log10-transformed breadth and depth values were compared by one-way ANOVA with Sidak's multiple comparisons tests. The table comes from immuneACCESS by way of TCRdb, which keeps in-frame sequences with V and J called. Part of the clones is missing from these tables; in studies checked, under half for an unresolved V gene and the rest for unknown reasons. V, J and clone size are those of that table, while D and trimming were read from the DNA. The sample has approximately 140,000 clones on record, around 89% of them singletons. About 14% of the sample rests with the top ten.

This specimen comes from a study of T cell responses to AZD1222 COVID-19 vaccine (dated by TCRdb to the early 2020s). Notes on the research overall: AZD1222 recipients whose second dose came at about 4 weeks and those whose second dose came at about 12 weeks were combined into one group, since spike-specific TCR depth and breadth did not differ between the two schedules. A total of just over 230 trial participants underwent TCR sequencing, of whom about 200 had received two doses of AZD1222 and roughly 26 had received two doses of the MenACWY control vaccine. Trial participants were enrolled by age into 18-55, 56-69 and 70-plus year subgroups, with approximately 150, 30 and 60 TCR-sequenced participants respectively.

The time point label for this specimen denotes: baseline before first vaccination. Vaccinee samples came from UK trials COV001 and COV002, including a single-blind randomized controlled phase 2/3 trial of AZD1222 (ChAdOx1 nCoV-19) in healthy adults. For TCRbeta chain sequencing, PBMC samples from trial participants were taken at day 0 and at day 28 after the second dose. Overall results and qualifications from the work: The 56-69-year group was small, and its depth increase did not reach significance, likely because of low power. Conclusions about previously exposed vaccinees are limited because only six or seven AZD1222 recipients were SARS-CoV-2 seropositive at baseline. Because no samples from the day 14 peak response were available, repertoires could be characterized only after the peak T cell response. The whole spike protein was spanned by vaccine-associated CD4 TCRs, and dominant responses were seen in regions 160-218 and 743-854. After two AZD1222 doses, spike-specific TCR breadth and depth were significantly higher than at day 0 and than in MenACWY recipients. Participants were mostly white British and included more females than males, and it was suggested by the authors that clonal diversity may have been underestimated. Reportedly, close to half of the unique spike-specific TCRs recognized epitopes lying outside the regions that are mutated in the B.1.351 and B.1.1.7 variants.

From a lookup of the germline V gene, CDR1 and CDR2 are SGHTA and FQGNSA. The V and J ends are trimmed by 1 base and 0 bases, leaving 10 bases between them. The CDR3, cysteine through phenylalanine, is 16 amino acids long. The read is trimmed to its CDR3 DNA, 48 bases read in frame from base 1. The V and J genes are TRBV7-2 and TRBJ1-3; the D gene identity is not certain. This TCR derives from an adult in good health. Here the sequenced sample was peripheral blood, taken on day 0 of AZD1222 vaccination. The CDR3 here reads CASSLVGPSSGNTIYF. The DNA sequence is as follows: TGTGCCAGCAGCTTAGTTGGCCCGAGCTCTGGAAACACCATATATTTT. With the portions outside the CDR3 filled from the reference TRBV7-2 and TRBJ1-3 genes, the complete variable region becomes GAGVSQSPSNKVTEKGKDVELRCDPISGHTALYWYRQSLGQGLEFLIYFQGNSAPDKSGLPSDRFSAERTGGSVSTLTIQRTQQEDSAVYLCASSLVGPSSGNTIYFGEGSWLTVV.